Below, 30 T cell receptor beta chains from the same sample are listed, as sequenced in a study of immune cell composition in non-small cell lung cancer. The method was immunoSEQ multiplex PCR; TCRdb's version includes in-frame clones alone and lacks a portion of them. The sample includes over 4,500 clones, roughly 70% of them seen just once. The sequencing input was lung tumor tissue. The source of these receptors is a human donor with non-small cell lung cancer.

V usage is TRBV6-5 and J usage is TRBJ2-3; D gene uncertain. CDR1 MNHEY and CDR2 SVGAGI come from the germline V gene. The CDR3 runs to 15 residues. V was cut by 4 bases and J by 2 bases, with 13 bases left in between. The CDR3 nucleotides are TGTGCCAGCAGTTTGATGGCTACTACCACAGATACGCAGTATTTT. Its protein is CASSLMATTTDTQYF.

The chain employs TRBV5-6 and TRBJ2-5, with 8 nucleotides matching TRBD2. J was trimmed by 1 base and V by 4 bases; bases with no gene match: 6. The CDR3 consists of 15 residues. Germline CDR1 reads SGHDT; CDR2 reads YYEEEE. The CDR3 region has the DNA TGTGCCAGCAGCGATTTTAGCGGGGCCCAAGAGACCCAGTACTTC. It yields the protein CASSDFSGAQETQYF.

The gene calls are TRBV6-6 and TRBJ2-5; 7 nucleotides line up with TRBD1. Germline CDR1 reads MNHNY; CDR2 reads SVGAGI (reference sequence). V was pared by 7 bases and J by 7 bases, with 9 bases of the junction left unmatched. This CDR3 is built from 13 residues. The CDR3 nucleotides read TGTGCCAGCACCTTACAGGGGATGGGGACCCAGTACTTC. It encodes CASTLQGMGTQYF.

The V call is TRBV19, the J call TRBJ2-7, with TRBD2 as a possible D gene (6 bases). Germline-derived CDR1 and CDR2 are LNHDA and SQIVND (reference sequence). The CDR3 is 14 amino acids. V was cut by 5 bases and J by 5 bases, with 16 bases left in between. For the CDR3, the DNA is TGTGCCAGTAGTGTGGGACTCAGGAAGGACGAGCAGTACTTC. It encodes CASSVGLRKDEQYF.

This rearrangement joins TRBV5-1 to TRBJ1-1, with 12 bases identical to TRBD1. The CDR3 runs to 14 residues. Germline V gene sequence: CDR1 SGHRS, CDR2 YFSETQ. V lost 0 bases to trimming and J lost 10 bases; unmatched junction nucleotides: 4. CDR3 in amino acids: CASSLGDRGPGAFF. Written as DNA, the CDR3 is TGCGCCAGCAGCTTGGGGGACAGGGGGCCTGGAGCTTTCTTT.

V is TRBV20-1 and J is TRBJ2-3; no reliable D call. The germline V gene encodes CDR1 DFQATT and CDR2 SNEGSKA (reference sequence). The V end lost 3 bases, the J end lost 11 bases, and 9 bases lay between the germline ends. The CDR3 contains 10 residues. The CDR3 loop reads CSASSRQQYF. In DNA form, the CDR3 reads TGCAGTGCTAGCTCTCGACAGCAGTATTTT.

The chain is built from TRBV9 and TRBJ2-1; D is unresolved. The CDR3 runs 16 residues. The ends were cut back, 6 bases at V and 6 bases at J, with 22 bases in the middle. Germline CDR1 and CDR2: SGDLS and YYNGEE. DNA for the CDR3: TGTGCCAGCACCGTTGGTATTGGAGCTAACTCCAATGAGCAGTTCTTC. Encoded protein: CASTVGIGANSNEQFF.

V and J are TRBV7-9 and TRBJ2-7, with TRBD2 matching over 8 bases. With 3 bases clipped from V and 8 bases from J, the junction kept 12 bases outside the gene matches. Germline CDR1 is SEHNR and CDR2 is FQNEAQ (reference sequence). The CDR3 has 15 residues. The DNA for the CDR3 is TGTGCCAGCAGCTTCTTCGAGACTAGCGACATACAGCAGTACTTC. As protein: CASSFFETSDIQQYF.

The chain has TRBV4-1 and TRBJ2-5, with 8 bases identical to TRBD2. Germline lookup yields CDR1 MGHRA and CDR2 YSYEKL. V trimming: 0 bases; J trimming: 4 bases; junction bases outside the gene matches: 7. The CDR3 is made up of 16 amino acids. CDR3 loop: CASSQEGTGGGETQYF. The CDR3 DNA reads as TGCGCCAGCAGCCAAGAGGGAACGGGAGGGGGAGAGACCCAGTACTTC.

In nucleotides, the CDR3 is TGTGCCAGTAGTATAAGCTTTAACTATGGCTACACCTTC. Translating gives CASSISFNYGYTF. This rearrangement joins TRBV19 to TRBJ1-2; no firm D call. CDR1 and CDR2 (germline): LNHDA, SQIVND (reference sequence). The CDR3 contains 13 residues. Trimming removed 2 bases from V and 1 base from J, with 5 bases in between.

The chain is built from TRBV19 and TRBJ2-5; 7 bases agree with TRBD2. From germline, CDR1 is LNHDA and CDR2 SQIVND (reference sequence). This CDR3 is 16 amino acids long. J lost 4 bases, V lost 3 bases, and 11 bases had no gene match. This chain's CDR3 is CASSMYAGAQGETQYF. The CDR3 DNA reads as TGTGCCAGTAGTATGTATGCGGGAGCCCAGGGAGAGACCCAGTACTTC.

V gene TRBV28 combines with J gene TRBJ1-2; 8 nucleotides align to TRBD1. Germline V lookup: CDR1 MDHEN, CDR2 SYDVKM. Trimming at V came to 6 bases and at J to 4 bases, leaving 7 bases not matched to a gene. This CDR3 region has 14 residues. The CDR3 DNA sequence: TGTGCCAGCAGCCGCGCCAGGGGGCTCTATGGCTACACCTTC. The encoded protein is CASSRARGLYGYTF.

The chain employs TRBV11-1 and TRBJ1-3, with a possible D match to TRBD1 (6 bases). Between the trimmed V and J ends, which lost 5 bases and 1 base, there was a span of 15 bases. CDR1 is SGHAT and CDR2 is FQDESV in the germline V gene (reference sequence). The CDR3 covers 16 residues. In nucleotides, the CDR3 is TGTGCCAGCAGCCCAAGTCAGGGGATTTCTGGAAACACCATATATTTT. Protein product: CASSPSQGISGNTIYF.

J is TRBJ1-1 and V is TRBV5-5; D is unclear. The CDR3 loop spans 13 amino acids. V dropped 4 bases and J dropped 4 bases, with 11 bases sitting between them. Germline loops: CDR1 SGHKS, CDR2 YYEKEE (reference sequence). CDR3 sequence: CASSLPRGTEAFF. CDR3 nucleotides: TGTGCCAGCAGCCTTCCCCGGGGCACTGAAGCTTTCTTT. The whole variable domain, filled in from reference TRBV5-5 and TRBJ1-1, reads DAGVTQSPTHLIKTRGQQVTLRCSPISGHKSVSWYQQVLGQGPQFIFQYYEKEERGRGNFPDRFSARQFPNYSSELNVNALLLGDSALYLCASSLPRGTEAFFGQGTRLTVV.

This clone was recorded a few times. The rearrangement joins TRBV2 to TRBJ1-4; D is unclear. CDR1 and CDR2 from the germline V gene are SNHLY and FYNNEI. The CDR3 contains 14 residues. V gave up 3 bases and J gave up 0 bases, with 5 bases separating them. CDR3 DNA sequence: TGTGCCAGCAGTGACCTAGCAACTAATGAAAAACTGTTTTTT. Residues: CASSDLATNEKLFF.

The rearrangement links TRBV6-6 to TRBJ1-3, with D possibly TRBD1 on 5 matching bases. This CDR3 has 13 residues. V lost 7 bases and J 4 bases, leaving 11 bases between the germline ends. Germline V gene sequence: CDR1 MNHNY, CDR2 SVGAGI (reference sequence). DNA of the CDR3: TGTGCCAGCAACATGCAGGGAGGAAACACCATATATTTT. Translation: CASNMQGGNTIYF.

The chain recombines TRBV15 with TRBJ1-1, with D unclear. Trimming took off 6 bases at V and 1 base at J, with 6 bases between the two ends. There are 12 residues in the CDR3. CDR1 is LNHNV, CDR2 YYDKDF, per germline (reference sequence). CDR3 bases: TGTGCCACCAGGGCAGGGAACACTGAAGCTTTCTTT. It specifies CATRAGNTEAFF.

The V call is TRBV28, the J call TRBJ1-1; 7 bases match TRBD1. Trimming at V came to 8 bases and at J to 6 bases, leaving 15 bases not matched to a gene. This CDR3 comprises 15 residues. Per the germline V gene, CDR1 is MDHEN and CDR2 is SYDVKM. CDR3: CASLYYRGGDAEAFF. The CDR3 DNA reads TGTGCCAGCCTTTATTACAGGGGCGGGGACGCTGAAGCTTTCTTT.

The V call is TRBV6-5, the J call TRBJ1-1, with D tentatively TRBD1 (5 bases). The CDR3 is 14 residues long. The V end lost 5 bases, the J end lost 1 base, and 11 bases lay between the germline ends. Germline V lookup: CDR1 MNHEY, CDR2 SVGAGI. CDR3 DNA: TGTGCCAGCAGTCCAGCGCAGGGGAACACTGAAGCTTTCTTT. Translated: CASSPAQGNTEAFF.

This clone was found once. This rearrangement joins TRBV6-6 to TRBJ2-5; 7 bases match TRBD1. The CDR3 spans 14 residues. With V trimmed by 5 bases and J by 2 bases, 5 bases remained unmatched. Germline V gives CDR1 MNHNY, CDR2 SVGAGI (reference sequence). CDR3 residues: CASSASGGQETQYF. The DNA of the CDR3 is TGTGCCAGCAGTGCCTCAGGGGGTCAAGAGACCCAGTACTTC.

The CDR3 sequence: CASSLTEYEQYF. CDR3 coding DNA: TGCGCCAGCAGCCTGACAGAATACGAGCAGTACTTC. The rearrangement links TRBV5-1 to TRBJ2-7; possible D gene TRBD1, 5 bases. CDR1 is SGHRS and CDR2 is YFSETQ in the germline V gene. Trimming cost V 4 bases and J 4 bases, with 9 bases left between them. The CDR3 is made up of 12 amino acids.

The chain employs TRBV29-1 and TRBJ1-2, with D uncertain. Trimming shortened V by 1 base and J by 1 base, and 16 bases separated the two germline ends. The germline CDR1 and CDR2 sequences are SQVTM and ANQGSEA. This CDR3 has 16 amino acids. CDR3: CSVEALAGWVNYGYTF. For the CDR3, the DNA is TGCAGCGTTGAAGCCCTGGCGGGGTGGGTTAACTATGGCTACACCTTC.

The CDR3 protein is CASSPNQGGNSNQPQHF. The CDR3 region has the DNA TGTGCCAGCAGCCCAAATCAAGGGGGAAATAGCAATCAGCCCCAGCATTTT. The chain employs TRBV7-2 and TRBJ1-5; D perhaps matches TRBD1 (6 bases). The germline V and J ends were trimmed by 5 bases and 0 bases, with 17 bases remaining between them. CDR3 length equals 17 residues. Germline loops: CDR1 SGHTA, CDR2 FQGNSA.

The chain carries TRBV5-5 and TRBJ2-2; 7 positions match TRBD1. The V segment lost 4 bases and the J segment 7 bases; nucleotides outside the gene matches: 4. CDR3 length: 13 residues. Germline V gives CDR1 SGHKS, CDR2 YYEKEE (reference sequence). For the CDR3, the DNA is TGTGCCAGCAGCGTCGGACAGGTCGGGGAGCTGTTTTTT. This encodes CASSVGQVGELFF.

In its sample, this clone was seen a few times. The rearrangement links TRBV4-2 to TRBJ1-5; a weak D match, TRBD1 (5 bases). The germline CDR1 and CDR2 sequences are LGHNA and YNFKEQ. CDR3 length: 15 residues. Trimming removed 0 bases at V and 7 bases at J, with 13 bases between. The CDR3 protein is CASSQDPGAGQPQHF. The CDR3 DNA sequence: TGTGCCAGCAGCCAAGATCCTGGGGCTGGGCAGCCCCAGCATTTT.

In this sample, this clone is medium-sized (0.01 to 0.1%). J is TRBJ1-1 and V is TRBV19; tentatively, D is TRBD1 (5 bases). Germline assignment: CDR1 LNHDA and CDR2 SQIVND (reference sequence). The CDR3 consists of 14 residues. Between the trimmed V and J ends, which lost 6 bases and 0 bases, there was a span of 11 bases. Here the CDR3 DNA reads TGTGCCAGTAGATTCCCGGGGGTGAACACTGAAGCTTTCTTT. It is translated as CASRFPGVNTEAFF.

This clone has a single count. The V and J genes are TRBV10-3 and TRBJ1-1; no firm D call. CDR1 is ENHRY, CDR2 SYGVKD, per germline. The V end lost 8 bases, the J end lost 3 bases, and 13 bases lay between the germline ends. The CDR3 spans 13 residues. CDR3 nucleotides: TGTGCCATCTCCCCGGAGGGCCACACTGAAGCTTTCTTT. It translates to CAISPEGHTEAFF.

The gene calls are TRBV30 and TRBJ1-3, with D possibly matching TRBD1 (6 bases). The germline gives CDR1 GTSNPN, CDR2 SVGIG (reference sequence). Trimming removed 3 bases at V and 4 bases at J, with 16 bases between. CDR3 size: 15 residues. This chain's CDR3 is CAWRPRGVAGNTIYF. The CDR3 nucleotides are TGTGCCTGGAGGCCCAGGGGAGTGGCGGGAAACACCATATATTTT.

The gene calls are TRBV7-5 and TRBJ1-1; TRBD1 is the table's D call, not checked against the DNA. TRBV7-5 has pseudogene status. CDR3 length: 12 residues. The CDR3 DNA reads TGTGCCAGCAGCATCACAGGGACTGAAGCTTTCTTT. Protein: CASSITGTEAFF.

This clone was detected only a few times. The J gene is TRBJ1-3, the V gene TRBV7-8, with D unresolved. Trimming removed 3 bases from V and 8 bases from J, with 8 bases in between. This CDR3 has 12 amino acids. Germline V gene data show CDR1 as SGHVS and CDR2 as FQNEAQ. In DNA, the CDR3 is TGTGCCAGCAGCTTCCCCGGGTACACCATATATTTT. Its translation is CASSFPGYTIYF. Full variable domain (missing parts from reference TRBV7-8 and TRBJ1-3): GAGVSQSPRYKVAKRGQDVALRCDPISGHVSLFWYQQALGQGPEFLTYFQNEAQLDKSGLPSDRFFAERPEGSVSTLKIQRTQQEDSAVYLCASSFPGYTIYFGEGSWLTVV.